The rows below give T cell receptor beta chains drawn from one sample of a study of OX40 agonist ivuxolimab in advanced cancers. Here immunoSEQ multiplex PCR was the method, and the copy in TCRdb shows in-frame clones only, minus some. The sample holds some 99,000 clones, about 80% seen once. The source material was CD4+ or CD8+ T cells sorted from blood, sampled in a trial of the OX40 agonist ivuxolimab. The receptors shown here come from an adult with an advanced solid tumor such as melanoma, head and neck, liver or kidney cancer. CDR3s include the opening cysteine and the closing phenylalanine or tryptophan. The order of the fields is D gene, V gene, CDR3 length, J gene, CDR3 protein. The D gene is left open where the match is weak.

D gene: .
V gene: TRBV7-8
CDR3 length: 14
J gene: TRBJ2-7
CDR3 protein: CASSLAQAPYEQYF

D gene: .
V gene: TRBV7-9
CDR3 length: 16
J gene: TRBJ2-5
CDR3 protein: CASSPGKRNSQETQYF

D gene: TRBD2
V gene: TRBV7-8
CDR3 length: 19
J gene: TRBJ2-1
CDR3 protein: CASSLASGRTRFSYNEQFF

D gene: TRBD2
V gene: TRBV7-2
CDR3 length: 15
J gene: TRBJ2-5
CDR3 protein: CASSLGLAGEQTQYF

D gene: TRBD2
V gene: TRBV4-3
CDR3 length: 16
J gene: TRBJ2-1
CDR3 protein: CASSQTSGPTGNEQFF

D gene: .
V gene: TRBV5-1
CDR3 length: 14
J gene: TRBJ2-3
CDR3 protein: CASSVRGALDTQYF

D gene: .
V gene: TRBV7-8
CDR3 length: 14
J gene: TRBJ2-5
CDR3 protein: CASSFPTAQETQYF

D gene: .
V gene: TRBV29-1
CDR3 length: 13
J gene: TRBJ1-1
CDR3 protein: CSVRAGSITEAFF

D gene: TRBD1
V gene: TRBV19
CDR3 length: 12
J gene: TRBJ2-7
CDR3 protein: CARHRGRYEQYF

D gene: .
V gene: TRBV19
CDR3 length: 16
J gene: TRBJ2-2
CDR3 protein: CASSVGGGANTGELFF

D gene: .
V gene: TRBV6-1
CDR3 length: 15
J gene: TRBJ1-5
CDR3 protein: CASIIQGRSNQPQHF

D gene: .
V gene: TRBV4-2
CDR3 length: 17
J gene: TRBJ2-5
CDR3 protein: CASSQGTRGSGQETQYF

D gene: TRBD2
V gene: TRBV18
CDR3 length: 17
J gene: TRBJ2-1
CDR3 protein: CASSDGLAAFTNNEQFF

D gene: .
V gene: TRBV4-2
CDR3 length: 15
J gene: TRBJ2-2
CDR3 protein: CASSQDVGTNGELFF

D gene: TRBD2
V gene: TRBV10-2
CDR3 length: 13
J gene: TRBJ2-7
CDR3 protein: CASTPAGGLEKYF

D gene: TRBD2
V gene: TRBV7-8
CDR3 length: 14
J gene: TRBJ2-5
CDR3 protein: CASSLLPGGGTQYF

D gene: .
V gene: TRBV28
CDR3 length: 15
J gene: TRBJ1-4
CDR3 protein: CASSLYGSSNEKLFF

D gene: TRBD1
V gene: TRBV5-5
CDR3 length: 15
J gene: TRBJ2-2
CDR3 protein: CASSLRDRNTGELFF

D gene: .
V gene: TRBV13
CDR3 length: 15
J gene: TRBJ1-6
CDR3 protein: CASSLGKTYNSPLHF

D gene: TRBD1
V gene: TRBV7-9
CDR3 length: 16
J gene: TRBJ2-3
CDR3 protein: CASSPGTGGSIDTQYF

D gene: TRBD2
V gene: TRBV5-4
CDR3 length: 14
J gene: TRBJ2-7
CDR3 protein: CASSLIAGAYEQYF

D gene: TRBD1
V gene: TRBV5-4
CDR3 length: 15
J gene: TRBJ1-1
CDR3 protein: CASSPEQGLNTEAFF

D gene: .
V gene: TRBV19
CDR3 length: 14
J gene: TRBJ1-5
CDR3 protein: CASSTPLSNQPQHF

D gene: TRBD2
V gene: TRBV29-1
CDR3 length: 14
J gene: TRBJ2-1
CDR3 protein: CSVGRAGGYNEQFF

D gene: TRBD2
V gene: TRBV14
CDR3 length: 14
J gene: TRBJ2-1
CDR3 protein: CASKQSGGGNEQFF

D gene: .
V gene: TRBV20-1
CDR3 length: 10
J gene: TRBJ2-7
CDR3 protein: CSARAGEQYF

D gene: TRBD2
V gene: TRBV18
CDR3 length: 16
J gene: TRBJ2-3
CDR3 protein: CASSSIPGLVAYTQYF

D gene: .
V gene: TRBV7-2
CDR3 length: 15
J gene: TRBJ1-5
CDR3 protein: CASSPGTLSNQPQHF

D gene: .
V gene: TRBV15
CDR3 length: 13
J gene: TRBJ2-7
CDR3 protein: CATSRYRGGEQYF

D gene: .
V gene: TRBV10-3
CDR3 length: 18
J gene: TRBJ2-4
CDR3 protein: CAISPGHGTTPAKNIQYF

D gene: .
V gene: TRBV15
CDR3 length: 15
J gene: TRBJ2-3
CDR3 protein: CATSRERRVTDTQYF

D gene: TRBD1
V gene: TRBV9
CDR3 length: 15
J gene: TRBJ1-6
CDR3 protein: CASSLQGAENSPLHF

D gene: .
V gene: TRBV4-3
CDR3 length: 16
J gene: TRBJ2-5
CDR3 protein: CASSQASSQGGETQYF

D gene: .
V gene: TRBV5-8
CDR3 length: 15
J gene: TRBJ2-1
CDR3 protein: CASSLAVASYNEQFF

D gene: .
V gene: TRBV6-4
CDR3 length: 13
J gene: TRBJ1-1
CDR3 protein: CASSVEMNTEAFF

D gene: .
V gene: TRBV7-2
CDR3 length: 15
J gene: TRBJ2-3
CDR3 protein: CASSLNPGSTDTQYF

D gene: TRBD1
V gene: TRBV12-5
CDR3 length: 16
J gene: TRBJ2-1
CDR3 protein: CASGIYGTGMVNEQFF

D gene: .
V gene: TRBV7-3
CDR3 length: 15
J gene: TRBJ1-1
CDR3 protein: CASSVGDLPNTEAFF

D gene: TRBD1
V gene: TRBV5-1
CDR3 length: 16
J gene: TRBJ2-6
CDR3 protein: CASSFNRGPGANVLTF

D gene: .
V gene: TRBV5-1
CDR3 length: 16
J gene: TRBJ2-5
CDR3 protein: CASSNIGTREGETQYF

D gene: .
V gene: TRBV21-1
CDR3 length: 13
J gene: TRBJ1-1
CDR3 protein: CASSGGWKTEAFF

D gene: TRBD2
V gene: TRBV10-2
CDR3 length: 14
J gene: TRBJ2-1
CDR3 protein: CASSETSGTGEQFF

D gene: TRBD2
V gene: TRBV7-8
CDR3 length: 16
J gene: TRBJ2-7
CDR3 protein: CASSLVGTSGGYEQYF

D gene: TRBD1
V gene: TRBV7-2
CDR3 length: 17
J gene: TRBJ2-2
CDR3 protein: CASSSTGGGSLAGELFF

D gene: TRBD1
V gene: TRBV19
CDR3 length: 14
J gene: TRBJ2-2
CDR3 protein: CASRQGTNTGELFF

D gene: .
V gene: TRBV19
CDR3 length: 14
J gene: TRBJ2-6
CDR3 protein: CASAQGSGANVLTF